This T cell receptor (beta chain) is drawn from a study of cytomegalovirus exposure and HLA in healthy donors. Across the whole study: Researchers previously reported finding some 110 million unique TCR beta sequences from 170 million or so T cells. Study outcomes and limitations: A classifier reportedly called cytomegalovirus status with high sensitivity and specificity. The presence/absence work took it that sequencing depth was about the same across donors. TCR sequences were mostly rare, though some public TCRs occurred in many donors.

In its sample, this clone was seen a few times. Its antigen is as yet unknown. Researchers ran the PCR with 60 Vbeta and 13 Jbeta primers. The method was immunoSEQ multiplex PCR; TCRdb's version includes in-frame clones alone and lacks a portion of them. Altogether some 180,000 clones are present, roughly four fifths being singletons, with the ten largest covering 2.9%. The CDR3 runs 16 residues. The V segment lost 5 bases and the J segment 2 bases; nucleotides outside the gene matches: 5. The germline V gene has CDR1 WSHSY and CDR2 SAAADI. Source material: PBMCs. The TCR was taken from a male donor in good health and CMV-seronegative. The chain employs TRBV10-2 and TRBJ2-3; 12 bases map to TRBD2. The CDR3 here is CASSLLAGGHTDTQYF. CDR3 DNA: TGCGCCAGCAGTCTCCTAGCGGGGGGGCACACAGATACGCAGTATTTT.